The 32 T cell receptor beta chains below come from one sample, sequenced in a study of T cells after yellow fever vaccination. MiXCR, run by TCRdb on the 5' RACE reads, gives a single entry per CDR3 protein. The table includes hundreds of thousands of distinct CDR3 sequences, around 8.6% detected once. Source: CD4+ T cells sorted from PBMCs, taken 5 days after the yellow fever booster vaccination. The receptors were gathered from a man younger than 30 who received the YFV17D yellow fever vaccine.

The table lists this clonotype with a few counts. The V and J genes are TRBV5-1 and TRBJ2-5; TRBD1 or TRBD2 may be the D gene (5 bases each). Trimming left V 6 bases short and J 5 bases short, with 17 bases between. The CDR3 length is 14 residues. Per germline, CDR1 SGHRS and CDR2 YFSETQ. The CDR3 nucleotides are TGCGCCAGCACCGGGGCCGTTTCTCGGGAGACCCAGTACTTC. It translates to CASTGAVSRETQYF. Full variable domain (missing parts from reference TRBV5-1 and TRBJ2-5): KAGVTQTPRYLIKTRGQQVTLSCSPISGHRSVSWYQQTPGQGLQFLFEYFSETQRNKGNFPGRFSGRQFSNSRSEMNVSTLELGDSALYLCASTGAVSRETQYFGPGTRLLVL.

The table lists this clonotype with a few counts. The rearrangement links TRBV20-1 to TRBJ1-6; D possibly corresponds to TRBD1 (6 bases). Trimming stripped 4 bases from V and 0 bases from J, with 10 bases between. The CDR3 sequence is 15 residues long. Germline lookup yields CDR1 DFQATT and CDR2 SNEGSKA (reference sequence). The CDR3 loop is CSAKGGVSYNSPLHF. CDR3 sequence (DNA): TGCAGTGCTAAGGGGGGGGTCTCCTATAATTCACCCCTCCACTTT.

The J gene is TRBJ1-2, the V gene TRBV12-2; whether TRBD1, the table's D call, matches the DNA was not checked. TRBV12-2 is a pseudogene locus. The CDR3 totals 13 residues. The CDR3 DNA is TGTGCAAGTCGCTTGGTCCCCCTGGGTGGCTACACCTTC. Protein product: CASRLVPLGGYTF.

The sample holds a few counts of this clonotype. This CDR3 fails to terminate in the conserved phenylalanine or tryptophan, so it likely reflects a read error. The limits of the CDR3 on the DNA are not certain, so only TCRdb's listed CDR3 is given. The chain carries TRBV5-1 and TRBJ1-1; TRBD1, the D gene given by the table, was not confirmed from the DNA. CDR1 is SGHRS and CDR2 is YFSETQ in the germline V gene. Ends included, the CDR3 has 11 residues. The CDR3 spells CASSLSPETGV.

This clonotype has more than one count but fewer than ten. V gene TRBV12-3 or TRBV12-4 combines with J gene TRBJ2-5, with D unclear. V was trimmed by 7 bases and J by 2 bases, leaving 14 bases between them. The CDR3 covers 14 residues. The CDR3 loop reads CASTASGWQETQYF. As DNA, the CDR3 is TGTGCCAGCACCGCGTCGGGCTGGCAAGAGACCCAGTACTTC.

This clonotype was detected a few times. The genes are TRBV6-6 and TRBJ2-6, with no clear D. CDR3 size: 14 residues. The germline gives CDR1 MNHNY, CDR2 SVGAGI (reference sequence). Trimming removed 7 bases from V and 4 bases from J, with 11 bases in between. The CDR3 DNA is TGTGCCAGCACCGATTCGTGGGGGGCCAACGTCCTGACTTTC. Its protein is CASTDSWGANVLTF.

This chain connects TRBV6-5 to TRBJ2-5, with TRBD2 matching over 8 bases. Trimming removed 7 bases from V and 3 bases from J; junction bases left unmatched: 4. This CDR3 spans 13 amino acids. Germline V gives CDR1 MNHEY, CDR2 SVGAGI. For the CDR3, the DNA is TGTGCCAGCACCGAACTAGCGGAAGAGACCCAGTACTTC. Protein: CASTELAEETQYF.

The CDR3 reads CSVRTAQNTEAFF. The DNA of the CDR3 is TGCAGCGTTCGGACAGCCCAGAACACTGAAGCTTTCTTT. The chain has TRBV29-1 and TRBJ1-1, with a weak D call TRBD1 (6 bases). CDR1 and CDR2 from the germline V gene are SQVTM and ANQGSEA. The CDR3 runs 13 residues. With 5 bases removed from V and 1 base from J, the gap between germline ends came to 11 bases.

This chain joins TRBV7-9 and TRBJ2-7, with D perhaps TRBD2 (5 bases). CDR1 and CDR2 (germline): SEHNR, FQNEAQ (reference sequence). This CDR3 has 15 residues. Trimming left V 5 bases short and J 5 bases short, with 19 bases between. Written as DNA, the CDR3 is TGTGCCAGCAGCCCCCCCCGATGGGGAGTCGACGAGCAGTACGTC. It is translated as CASSPPRWGVDEQYV.

This clonotype showed up just a few times. V gene TRBV12-3 or TRBV12-4 combines with J gene TRBJ1-2; D remains unclear. V lost 0 bases and J 13 bases, leaving 12 bases between the germline ends. CDR3 size: 12 residues. Written as DNA, the CDR3 is TGTGCCAGCAGTTTAGCTGGTCTGGGGTTCACCTTC. It codes for CASSLAGLGFTF.

The chain links TRBV4-1 to TRBJ1-3; D unclear. The V and J ends lost 0 bases and 0 bases respectively, with 12 bases between them. Germline V gene sequence: CDR1 MGHRA, CDR2 YSYEKL. The CDR3 is 17 residues long. Here the CDR3 DNA reads TGCGCCAGCAGCCAAGAGAGTGGCCAGGTCTCTGGAAACACCATATATTTT. As protein: CASSQESGQVSGNTIYF.

The chain joins TRBV19 to TRBJ2-2, with a possible D match to TRBD2 (5 bases). Germline V gives CDR1 LNHDA, CDR2 SQIVND (reference sequence). This CDR3 has 14 amino acids. Trimming took off 3 bases at V and 7 bases at J, with 12 bases between the two ends. In DNA, the CDR3 is TGTGCCAGTAGTATGTCACCTAGCAGCGGGGAGCTGTTTTTT. This codes for CASSMSPSSGELFF.

The chain carries TRBV6-1 and TRBJ2-5; D assignment may be TRBD1 or TRBD2 (5 bases each). This CDR3 has 14 residues. The ends were cut back, 3 bases at V and 5 bases at J, with 13 bases in the middle. The V gene's germline CDR1 is MNHNS and CDR2 SASEGT. In nucleotides, the CDR3 is TGTGCCAGCAGTGAGCCGGGGCAAGGGGAGACCCAGTACTTC. Protein: CASSEPGQGETQYF.

This clonotype was detected ten times or more. The rearrangement links TRBV7-2 to TRBJ2-1; TRBD1 agrees at 9 bases. The CDR3 consists of 15 residues. Germline-derived CDR1 and CDR2 are SGHTA and FQGNSA. J was trimmed by 3 bases and V by 5 bases; bases with no gene match: 5. CDR3 DNA: TGTGCCAGCAGCACGGGACAGGGTAACTACAATGAGCAGTTCTTC. Amino acid sequence: CASSTGQGNYNEQFF.

The chain combines TRBV24-1 with TRBJ2-5, with a tentative D call TRBD2 (6 bases). The CDR3 consists of 15 residues. Germline CDR1 and CDR2: KGHDR and SFDVKD. V was trimmed by 2 bases and J by 2 bases, leaving 11 bases between them. As DNA, the CDR3 is TGTGCCACCAGTGATTCCGGCGGGGTTCAAGAGACCCAGTACTTC. Encoded protein: CATSDSGGVQETQYF.

This sequence joins TRBV9 and TRBJ2-6; D remains unclear. This CDR3 is built from 17 residues. In germline, CDR1 is SGDLS, CDR2 YYNGEE. The V gene lost 0 bases and the J gene lost 2 bases, with 12 bases spanning the gap. For the CDR3, the DNA is TGTGCCAGCAGCGTAGTACCCTTGCAGACTGGGGCCAACGTCCTGACTTTC. Translating gives CASSVVPLQTGANVLTF.

This chain connects TRBV5-1 to TRBJ1-2; 9 bases agree with TRBD1. The CDR3 is made up of 14 amino acids. The J segment lost 4 bases and the V segment lost 3 bases, leaving 4 bases of the junction unmatched. The V gene's germline CDR1 is SGHRS and CDR2 YFSETQ. The CDR3 DNA is TGCGCCAGCAGCTCCAACAGGGGGCCCTATGGCTACACCTTC. Translated: CASSSNRGPYGYTF.

In this sample, this clonotype turned up a few times. The chain has TRBV3-1 and TRBJ1-5; D perhaps matches TRBD1 (6 bases). The CDR3 totals 15 residues. V was shortened by 3 bases and J by 4 bases, with 13 bases between the two germline ends. From germline, CDR1 is LGHDT and CDR2 YNNKEL (reference sequence). The CDR3 is CASSQYSTGNQPQHF. The CDR3 DNA reads as TGTGCCAGCAGCCAGTACTCGACAGGAAATCAGCCCCAGCATTTT.

This clonotype was observed a handful of times. This rearrangement joins TRBV18 to TRBJ2-7; the D gene is possibly TRBD1 (6 bases). Germline V lookup: CDR1 KGHSH, CDR2 LQKENI. The CDR3 extends over 13 amino acids. V lost 2 bases and J lost 5, with 10 bases in between. The CDR3 bases are TGTGCCAGCTCACCAGGGACACTAGACGAGCAGTACTTC. Amino acids: CASSPGTLDEQYF.

This clonotype was detected ten times or more. The V gene is TRBV5-1, the J gene TRBJ1-4; 7 nucleotides align to TRBD1. Germline values: CDR1 SGHRS, CDR2 YFSETQ. Trimming at V came to 4 bases and at J to 5 bases, leaving 5 bases not matched to a gene. This CDR3 region has 14 residues. The CDR3 spells CASSPGRGNEKLFF. The CDR3 DNA is TGCGCCAGCAGCCCGGGCAGGGGGAATGAAAAACTGTTTTTT.

This clonotype was picked up many times. V gene TRBV7-8 combines with J gene TRBJ2-1; D may correspond to TRBD1 or TRBD2 (5 bases each). CDR1 SGHVS and CDR2 FQNEAQ come from the germline V gene. This CDR3 contains 16 residues. V shed 5 bases and J shed 0 bases, with 14 bases lying between them. Here the CDR3 reads CASSRDLQGSYNEQFF. CDR3 bases: TGTGCCAGCAGCCGGGACCTCCAGGGCTCCTACAATGAGCAGTTCTTC.

This rearrangement joins TRBV5-1 to TRBJ1-1; D gene ambiguous. The CDR3 has 13 residues. The germline V and J ends were trimmed by 4 bases and 1 base, with 8 bases remaining between them. Germline CDR1 and CDR2: SGHRS and YFSETQ. This CDR3 is CASSAPWNTEAFF. The CDR3, as DNA: TGCGCCAGCAGCGCCCCTTGGAACACTGAAGCTTTCTTT.

This chain connects TRBV5-5 to TRBJ2-6; D gene uncertain. The CDR3 is 16 residues long. V was trimmed by 0 bases and J by 1 base, leaving 8 bases between them. Germline assignment: CDR1 SGHKS and CDR2 YYEKEE (reference sequence). This CDR3 reads CASSLEVWSGANVLTF. The CDR3 DNA is TGTGCCAGCAGCTTGGAGGTTTGGTCTGGGGCCAACGTCCTGACTTTC. Full variable domain (missing parts from reference TRBV5-5 and TRBJ2-6): DAGVTQSPTHLIKTRGQQVTLRCSPISGHKSVSWYQQVLGQGPQFIFQYYEKEERGRGNFPDRFSARQFPNYSSELNVNALLLGDSALYLCASSLEVWSGANVLTFGAGSRLTVL.

This clonotype appeared a few times. J is TRBJ2-3 and V is TRBV5-1; possibly TRBD1 for D (6 bases). Trimming cost V 4 bases and J 4 bases, with 10 bases left between them. The CDR3 has 13 amino acids. Germline CDR1 reads SGHRS; CDR2 reads YFSETQ. CDR3 loop: CASSIQGPDTQYF. Written as DNA, the CDR3 is TGCGCCAGCAGCATACAGGGACCAGATACGCAGTATTTT.

This clonotype was counted only a few times. The chain employs TRBV6-2 or TRBV6-3 and TRBJ2-7, with 9 positions matching TRBD2. The CDR3 covers 14 residues. The V gene's germline CDR1 is MNHEY and CDR2 SVGEGT. J gave up 0 bases and V 5 bases, and 2 bases lay outside the gene matches. The CDR3 loop reads CASSKAGGSYEQYF. The DNA for the CDR3 is TGTGCCAGCAGTAAAGCGGGGGGCTCCTACGAGCAGTACTTC.

V gene TRBV9 combines with J gene TRBJ2-1; 12 nucleotides align to TRBD2. V shed 3 bases and J 1 base; nucleotides not matched to a gene: 8. Germline V gene lookup returns CDR1 SGDLS and CDR2 YYNGEE. This CDR3 comprises 18 residues. CDR3 amino acids: CASSEASGGAGSYNEQFF. The CDR3 DNA sequence: TGTGCCAGCAGCGAGGCTAGCGGGGGGGCCGGGTCCTACAATGAGCAGTTCTTC.

This clonotype was counted a single time. The J gene is TRBJ2-3, the V gene TRBV5-1; D not resolved. This CDR3 has 14 amino acids. V lost 2 bases, J lost 7 bases, and 14 bases lay in between. Germline CDR1 is SGHRS and CDR2 is YFSETQ. This CDR3 reads CASSFPAGTHTQYF. Here the CDR3 DNA reads TGCGCCAGCAGCTTCCCCGCAGGCACTCATACGCAGTATTTT.

Ten or more counts support this clonotype. The gene calls are TRBV25-1 and TRBJ1-2; D unclear. This CDR3 comprises 12 residues. Germline V gene lookup returns CDR1 MGHDK and CDR2 SYGVNS. The V end was cut by 1 base, the J end by 8 bases, with 8 bases between. CDR3 sequence: CASSESVGGYTF. The CDR3 DNA reads TGTGCCAGCAGTGAATCCGTGGGCGGCTACACCTTC.

V gene TRBV6-5 combines with J gene TRBJ2-1, with 11 bases that match TRBD2. Germline CDR1 and CDR2: MNHEY and SVGAGI. Trimming took 0 bases from V and 4 from J; bases not matched to a gene: 5. The CDR3 runs 17 residues. The CDR3 coding sequence is TGTGCCAGCAGTTACTCGACTAGCGGGATCCCATACAATGAGCAGTTCTTC. It translates to CASSYSTSGIPYNEQFF.

The chain joins TRBV30 to TRBJ2-1; no clear D. V was pared by 0 bases and J by 2 bases, with 5 bases between. Germline-derived CDR1 and CDR2 are GTSNPN and SVGIG (reference sequence). This CDR3 contains 13 residues. CDR3: CAWSVGAYNEQFF. The CDR3 DNA sequence: TGTGCCTGGAGTGTAGGAGCCTACAATGAGCAGTTCTTC.

In its sample, this clonotype was seen a few times. DNA of the CDR3: TGTGCCAGCAGCGTTGGGACAGGGGGCGGGGAGACCCAGTACTTC. This gives the protein CASSVGTGGGETQYF. The chain has TRBV7-9 and TRBJ2-5; TRBD1 agrees at 12 bases. V was pared by 5 bases and J by 5 bases, with 6 bases of the junction left unmatched. The CDR3 sequence is 15 residues long. The germline V gene has CDR1 SEHNR and CDR2 FQNEAQ (reference sequence).

The V and J genes are TRBV7-2 and TRBJ1-2; 8 bases align to TRBD1. The CDR3 sequence is 14 residues long. V was pared by 5 bases and J by 5 bases, with 7 bases of the junction left unmatched. Germline V gives CDR1 SGHTA, CDR2 FQGNSA. In nucleotides, the CDR3 is TGTGCCAGCAGCCCTCAGACAGGGGCATATGGCTACACCTTC. This gives the protein CASSPQTGAYGYTF. Together with reference TRBV7-2 and TRBJ1-2, the CDR3 gives the full variable domain: GAGVSQSPSNKVTEKGKDVELRCDPISGHTALYWYRQSLGQGLEFLIYFQGNSAPDKSGLPSDRFSAERTGGSVSTLTIQRTQQEDSAVYLCASSPQTGAYGYTFGSGTRLTVV.